This passage covers 13 T cell receptor beta chains from one sample sequenced in a study of blood T cell repertoires in COVID-19. Assay used: immunoSEQ multiplex PCR; TCRdb lists only in-frame clones, some missing. The sample shows some 14,000 clones, roughly nine tenths of them seen only once. The sequencing sample was made of peripheral blood. The receptors shown here come from a human donor with active COVID-19. The donor label of this sample is uncertain.

This chain's CDR3 is CASSTGRTGIGQPQHF. DNA for the CDR3: TGTGCCAGCAGTACCGGCCGGACAGGGATCGGTCAGCCCCAGCATTTT. The chain joins TRBV28 to TRBJ1-5; TRBD1 agrees at 8 bases. The germline V gene encodes CDR1 MDHEN and CDR2 SYDVKM. The CDR3 length is 16 residues. Unmatched junction bases numbered 12, after V lost 5 bases and J lost 6 bases.

CDR3 in DNA: TGTGCCAGCAGCACAACCGACAGGGGACACGAGCAGTACTTC. Translated, it gives CASSTTDRGHEQYF. J is TRBJ2-7 and V is TRBV11-2; 8 bases map to TRBD1. Per germline, CDR1 SGHAT and CDR2 FQNNGV. V lost 5 bases, J lost 5 bases, and 8 bases stayed unmatched. The CDR3 sequence is 14 residues long.

The rearrangement uses TRBV19 and TRBJ1-5, with D possibly matching TRBD1 (6 bases). Germline CDR1 LNHDA, CDR2 SQIVND (reference sequence). V lost 9 bases and J lost 0, with 15 bases in between. CDR3 size: 15 residues. CDR3 sequence (DNA): TGTGCCAGCTCAAGGGACAAATATAGCAATCAGCCCCAGCATTTT. Amino acid sequence: CASSRDKYSNQPQHF.

The chain couples TRBV6-1 to TRBJ1-5, with D uncertain. Germline CDR1 is MNHNS and CDR2 is SASEGT. V dropped 4 bases and J dropped 6 bases, with 19 bases sitting between them. This CDR3 is built from 16 residues. The CDR3 DNA reads TGTGCCAGCAGTGCAGCTACTCCCACGAGGCGTCAGCCCCAGCATTTT. The encoded protein is CASSAATPTRRQPQHF.

The rearrangement uses TRBV7-9 and TRBJ2-5; the D is unclear. Trimming pared 1 base from V and 4 bases from J, leaving 7 bases between. This CDR3 has 13 amino acids. CDR1 SEHNR and CDR2 FQNEAQ come from the germline V gene (reference sequence). The CDR3 region has the DNA TGTGCCAGCAGCTTAGTGGTGGCAGAGACCCAGTACTTC. This gives the protein CASSLVVAETQYF.

The table lists this clone with a count of one. The chain joins TRBV27 to TRBJ1-3; TRBD1 matches at 7 bases. The ends lost 2 bases at V and 2 bases at J; junction bases unmatched: 0. The germline V gene encodes CDR1 MNHEY and CDR2 SMNVEV (reference sequence). The length of the CDR3 is 14 residues. DNA for the CDR3: TGTGCCAGCAGTTTACAGGGGGCTGGAAACACCATATATTTT. It is translated as CASSLQGAGNTIYF.

The V call is TRBV19, the J call TRBJ1-2, with TRBD1 identical over 10 bases. In germline, CDR1 is LNHDA, CDR2 SQIVND (reference sequence). This CDR3 is built from 16 residues. V trimming: 4 bases; J trimming: 5 bases; junction bases outside the gene matches: 10. CDR3 bases: TGTGCCAGTAGTACCTCGAGACAGGGGGCGTTGTATGGCTACACCTTC. This encodes CASSTSRQGALYGYTF.

The chain carries TRBV4-1 and TRBJ1-5, with D hard to call. The CDR3 has 16 residues. V dropped 0 bases and J dropped 2 bases, with 11 bases sitting between them. Germline lookup yields CDR1 MGHRA and CDR2 YSYEKL. The CDR3 sequence is CASSQDGGIGNQPQHF. CDR3 bases: TGCGCCAGCAGCCAAGACGGCGGGATAGGCAATCAGCCCCAGCATTTT.

This CDR3 is CASRMQTSPIYF. The DNA for the CDR3 is TGTGCCAGCAGAATGCAAACATCCCCCATATATTTT. This sequence joins TRBV7-9 and TRBJ1-3; D not certain. Per germline, CDR1 SEHNR and CDR2 FQNEAQ (reference sequence). CDR3 size: 12 residues. Trimming took off 6 bases at V and 11 bases at J, with 14 bases between the two ends.

This chain joins TRBV5-1 and TRBJ2-7; TRBD1 matches at 9 bases. The CDR3 contains 16 residues. CDR1 SGHRS and CDR2 YFSETQ come from the germline V gene. V dropped 1 base and J dropped 3; count of bases not matched to a gene: 8. In DNA form, the CDR3 reads TGCGCCAGCAGCTTGAATATAGGGACAGGGATCTACGAGCAGTACTTC. This encodes CASSLNIGTGIYEQYF.

This clone was counted only a few times. J is TRBJ2-3 and V is TRBV7-9; TRBD2 matches at 9 bases. CDR1 and CDR2 from the germline V gene are SEHNR and FQNEAQ (reference sequence). This CDR3 contains 16 residues. The V and J ends lost 5 bases and 1 base, in that order; junction bases with no gene match: 7. CDR3 loop: CASSGPRLAGTDTQYF. The DNA of the CDR3 is TGTGCCAGCAGCGGGCCAAGACTAGCGGGCACAGATACGCAGTATTTT.

The chain employs TRBV4-1 and TRBJ1-5; TRBD1 aligns across 7 bases. This CDR3 spans 15 amino acids. J gave up 5 bases and V 0 bases, and 4 bases lay outside the gene matches. Germline CDR1 MGHRA, CDR2 YSYEKL. The CDR3 coding sequence is TGCGCCAGCAGCCAAGAGGTAACAGGGGATCAGCCCCAGCATTTT. It is translated as CASSQEVTGDQPQHF.

This chain connects TRBV6-1 to TRBJ2-3; D gene ambiguous. This CDR3 region has 14 residues. Germline V gene data show CDR1 as MNHNS and CDR2 as SASEGT. Between the trimmed V and J ends, which lost 1 base and 2 bases, there was a span of 7 bases. In DNA form, the CDR3 reads TGTGCCAGCAGTGAAGGTGGAGACACAGATACGCAGTATTTT. Translation: CASSEGGDTDTQYF.